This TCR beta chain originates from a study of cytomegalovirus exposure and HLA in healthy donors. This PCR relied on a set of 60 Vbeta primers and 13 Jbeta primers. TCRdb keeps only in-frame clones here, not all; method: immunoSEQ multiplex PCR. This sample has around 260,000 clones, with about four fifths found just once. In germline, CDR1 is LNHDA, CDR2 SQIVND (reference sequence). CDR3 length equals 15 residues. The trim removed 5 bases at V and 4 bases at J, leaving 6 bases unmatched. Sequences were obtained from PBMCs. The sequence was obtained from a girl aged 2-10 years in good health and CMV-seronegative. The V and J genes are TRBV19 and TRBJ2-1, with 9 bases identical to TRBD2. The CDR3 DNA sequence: TGTGCCAGTAGTTATAGCGGGAGAATATACAATGAGCAGTTCTTC. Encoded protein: CASSYSGRIYNEQFF.